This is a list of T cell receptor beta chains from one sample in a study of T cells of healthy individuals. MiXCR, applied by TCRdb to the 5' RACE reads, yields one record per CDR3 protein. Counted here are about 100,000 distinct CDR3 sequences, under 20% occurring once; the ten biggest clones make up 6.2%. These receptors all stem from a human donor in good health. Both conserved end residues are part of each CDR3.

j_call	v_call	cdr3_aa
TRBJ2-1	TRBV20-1	CSASGRGPFF
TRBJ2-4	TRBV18	CASSPAPTGGQNIQYF
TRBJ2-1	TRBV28	CASSPSGLGERSYNEQFF
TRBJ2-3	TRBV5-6	CASSLPGTDTQYF
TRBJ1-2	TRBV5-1	CASSGDQNYGYTF
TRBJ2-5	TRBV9	CASSLAGPPGTQYF
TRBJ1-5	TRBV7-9	CASSFQGGDQPQHF
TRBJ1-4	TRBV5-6	CASSFIGGPPNEKLFF
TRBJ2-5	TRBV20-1	CSAVSGTDKTQYF
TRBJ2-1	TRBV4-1	CASSQEGGFYNEQFF
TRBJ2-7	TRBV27	CASSSGTGEHEQYF
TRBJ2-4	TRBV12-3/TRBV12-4	CASSLPPGPLAKNIQYF
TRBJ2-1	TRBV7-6	CASISRGSPVINEQFF
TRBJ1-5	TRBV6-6	CASRPDLLRGGSQPQHF
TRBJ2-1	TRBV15	CATSRSGLAGIYNEQFF
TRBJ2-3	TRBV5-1	CASSLIDGDTQYF
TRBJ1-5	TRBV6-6	CASSPDRASQPQHF
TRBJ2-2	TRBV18	CASSPPPGQGAFGELFF
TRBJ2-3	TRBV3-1	CASSQWGQGLEGTDTQYF
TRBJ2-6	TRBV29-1	CSARGRFHSGANVLTF
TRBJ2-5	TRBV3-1	CASSQGRGSATQYF
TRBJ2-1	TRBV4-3	CASSQDLGLAGGRYNEQFF
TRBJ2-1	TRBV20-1	CSARTSYSYNEQFF
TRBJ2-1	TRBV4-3	CASSPGIAGGYNEQFF
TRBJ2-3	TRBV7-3	CASSPSGSWTDTQYF
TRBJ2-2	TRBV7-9	CASSLPAGNITGELFF
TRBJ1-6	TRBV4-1	CASSQVGARPLHF
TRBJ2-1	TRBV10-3	CAIRRETSGMEQFF
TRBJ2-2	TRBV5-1	CASSLSSASTGELFF
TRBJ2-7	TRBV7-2	CASSLDKGRGEQYF
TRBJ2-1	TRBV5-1	CASSSGQGRGEQFF
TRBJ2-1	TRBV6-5	CASSYSSGGQNEQFF
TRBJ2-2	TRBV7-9	CASSFDHSTNTGELFF
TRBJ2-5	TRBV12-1	CASSPQTQYF
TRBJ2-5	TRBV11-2	CASSPQGLAGGETQYF
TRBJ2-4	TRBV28	CASSFFGAKNIQYF
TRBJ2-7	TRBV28	CASTVAGKIYEQYF
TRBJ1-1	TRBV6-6	CASSSYNTEAFF
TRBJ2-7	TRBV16	CASSQSGTGYYEQYF
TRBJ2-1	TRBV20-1	CSADAGLAGRNEQFF